This T cell receptor (beta chain) was captured in a study of T-cell memory formation after mild COVID-19. This clonotype was seen a few times. Its antigen is unidentified. TCRalpha and TCRbeta libraries used 5'RACE with constant-segment primers and UMIs. TCRdb analysed the 5' RACE reads with MiXCR anew, one entry per CDR3 protein. The table has 240,000 or so distinct CDR3 sequences, more than 8% seen once; the top ten hold around 21%. The V and J ends lost 9 bases and 5 bases respectively, with 13 bases between them. The CDR3 extends over 12 amino acids. The germline V gene has CDR1 WSHSY and CDR2 SAAADI. General study findings and limits: Clones contracting over day 15 to 85 were CD4/CD8 balanced, with later expanders leaning CD4+. Several responding clones turned up in pre-infection memory, indicating that cross-reactive memory may have taken part.

Sequences were obtained from PBMCs or a T cell subset sorted from them (not recorded which). The chain is built from TRBV10-2 and TRBJ2-5; perhaps TRBD2 as D (6 bases). The source is a man aged 18 to 29 who had mild COVID-19 (a few samples of this study predate the infection). Cell type and time point are not known. CDR3 protein: CASGGSGETQYF. CDR3 sequence (DNA): TGCGCCAGTGGGGGGTCGGGGGAGACCCAGTACTTC.